This TCR beta chain was profiled in a study of blood T cell repertoires in COVID-19. At the level of the study: Samples of COVID-19 (acute and convalescent) were obtained from the United States, Italy and Spain. PBMCs, B-cell-depleted T cells, or T cells were the source of the cDNA or gDNA that made up the material.

CDR1 and CDR2 from the germline V gene are PRHDT and FYEKMQ (reference sequence). Trimming stripped 0 bases from V and 2 bases from J, with 7 bases between. This CDR3 spans 14 amino acids. Assay: immunoSEQ multiplex PCR; the TCRdb copy retains only in-frame clones and omits some. The sample includes 150,000 to 200,000 clones, roughly 93% of them seen just once. Recruited during active infection, patients (from Seattle) were subsequently followed longitudinally. The sample was peripheral blood. This chain joins TRBV13 and TRBJ1-1, with a possible D match to TRBD1 (5 bases). The receptor was derived from a woman aged 55-69 years with COVID-19, enrolled during active disease. The CDR3 spells CASSLGTENTEAFF. Written as DNA, the CDR3 is TGTGCCAGCAGCTTAGGGACAGAAAACACTGAAGCTTTCTTT. Full variable domain (rest looked up from reference TRBV13 and TRBJ1-1): AAGVIQSPRHLIKEKRETATLKCYPIPRHDTVYWYQQGPGQDPQFLISFYEKMQSDKGSIPDRFSAQQFSDYHSELNMSSLELGDSALYFCASSLGTENTEAFFGQGTRLTVV.